This is a list of T cell receptor beta chains from one sample in a study of shared clonotypes between healthy human individuals. Clones were read by immunoSEQ multiplex PCR, and TCRdb kept only the in-frame ones, dropping some. There are about 2 million clones in the sample; over 85% occur only once, and 0.1% to 0.15% lies in the top ten. Sample: naive CD4+ T cells sorted from blood. These receptors were obtained from a man in his late teens or twenties in good health. The CDR3 runs from the conserved cysteine through the conserved F or W. The order of the fields is CDR3 protein, CDR3 DNA, V gene, clone size, J gene, CDR3 length, D gene. A D gene is named only where the DNA matches it firmly. Expanded clones get a size class; other rows say once, few or many, or leave the size out.

CDR3: CAWSGSFTDTQYF; DNA: TGTGCCTGGAGTGGGTCTTTCACAGATACGCAGTATTTT; V: TRBV30; size: once; J: TRBJ2-3; length: 13; D: NA
CDR3: CASSEGTVDQPQHF; DNA: TGTGCCAGCAGTGAGGGGACGGTTGATCAGCCCCAGCATTTT; V: TRBV2; size: NA; J: TRBJ1-5; length: 14; D: NA
CDR3: CASSLSTGSTDTQYF; DNA: TGTGCCAGCAGTTTATCGACGGGGAGCACAGATACGCAGTATTTT; V: TRBV27; size: NA; J: TRBJ2-3; length: 15; D: NA
CDR3: CASSGDNSGANVLTF; DNA: TGCGCCAGCAGCGGGGACAATTCTGGGGCCAACGTCCTGACTTTC; V: TRBV5-1; size: NA; J: TRBJ2-6; length: 15; D: NA
CDR3: CASSSPFLQRVSPLHF; DNA: TGTGCCAGCAGCTCACCGTTCCTACAGAGGGTTTCACCCCTCCACTTT; V: TRBV7-2; size: NA; J: TRBJ1-6; length: 16; D: NA
CDR3: CASSNRQATDTQYF; DNA: TGTGCCAGCAGCAACAGACAGGCCACAGATACGCAGTATTTT; V: TRBV2; size: NA; J: TRBJ2-3; length: 14; D: NA
CDR3: CASSFAGTDNSPLHF; DNA: TGTGCCAGCAGTTTTGCGGGCACTGATAATTCACCCCTCCACTTT; V: TRBV27; size: NA; J: TRBJ1-6; length: 15; D: NA
CDR3: CASSGDSNQPQHF; DNA: TGTGCCAGCAGCGGAGATAGCAATCAGCCCCAGCATTTT; V: TRBV7-8; size: once; J: TRBJ1-5; length: 13; D: NA
CDR3: CASSLGLRSSYNEQFF; DNA: TGTGCCAGCAGCTTGGGGTTGCGGAGCTCCTACAATGAGCAGTTCTTC; V: TRBV7-9; size: NA; J: TRBJ2-1; length: 16; D: NA
CDR3: CAWASDSYNEQFF; DNA: TGTGCCTGGGCTAGCGACTCGTACAATGAGCAGTTCTTC; V: TRBV30; size: many; J: TRBJ2-1; length: 13; D: NA
CDR3: CASSQEQGRDQPQHF; DNA: TGCGCCAGCAGCCAAGAACAGGGTAGGGATCAGCCCCAGCATTTT; V: TRBV4-3; size: NA; J: TRBJ1-5; length: 15; D: NA
CDR3: CSVEEDGVAKNIQYF; DNA: TGCAGCGTTGAAGAGGATGGGGTAGCCAAAAACATTCAGTACTTC; V: TRBV29-1; size: NA; J: TRBJ2-4; length: 15; D: NA
CDR3: CASSLVGANEKLFF; DNA: TGCGCCAGCAGCTTGGTCGGGGCTAATGAAAAACTGTTTTTT; V: TRBV5-1; size: NA; J: TRBJ1-4; length: 14; D: NA
CDR3: CASSVDRGGYTF; DNA: TGTGCCAGCAGCGTAGACAGGGGTGGCTACACCTTC; V: TRBV5-4; size: NA; J: TRBJ1-2; length: 12; D: TRBD1
CDR3: CASSSGGSVLSYNEQFF; DNA: TGTGCCAGCAGCTCGGGGGGTAGCGTGCTCTCCTACAATGAGCAGTTCTTC; V: TRBV11-1; size: NA; J: TRBJ2-1; length: 17; D: TRBD2
CDR3: CASSESWTGTSEQYF; DNA: TGCGCCAGCAGTGAGTCTTGGACAGGGACCTCCGAGCAGTACTTC; V: TRBV10-1; size: NA; J: TRBJ2-7; length: 15; D: TRBD1
CDR3: CASSAEATDTQYF; DNA: TGTGCCAGCAGCGCCGAAGCCACAGATACGCAGTATTTT; V: TRBV5-4; size: NA; J: TRBJ2-3; length: 13; D: NA
CDR3: CASSSTRTGLADTYEQYF; DNA: TGCGCCAGCAGCTCTACTAGGACGGGGCTAGCGGACACCTACGAGCAGTACTTC; V: TRBV5-1; size: NA; J: TRBJ2-7; length: 18; D: TRBD2
CDR3: CASSPGLTYEQYF; DNA: TGTGCCAGCTCACCGGGGCTGACCTACGAGCAGTACTTC; V: TRBV18; size: NA; J: TRBJ2-7; length: 13; D: NA
CDR3: CASSLVSGAQETQYF; DNA: TGTGCCAGCAGCTTGGTCTCGGGGGCCCAAGAGACCCAGTACTTC; V: TRBV5-4; size: NA; J: TRBJ2-5; length: 15; D: NA
CDR3: CASSLGRGLNTGELFF; DNA: TGCGCCAGCAGCTTGGGAAGAGGGCTGAACACCGGGGAGCTGTTTTTT; V: TRBV5-1; size: NA; J: TRBJ2-2; length: 16; D: NA
CDR3: CASSLGGIGYTF; DNA: TGTGCCAGCAGTTTAGGGGGTATCGGCTACACCTTC; V: TRBV27; size: NA; J: TRBJ1-2; length: 12; D: NA
CDR3: CASSPDRTDSPLHF; DNA: TGTGCCAGCAGTCCCGACAGGACCGACTCACCCCTCCACTTT; V: TRBV28; size: NA; J: TRBJ1-6; length: 14; D: NA
CDR3: CASSVETGRSEAFF; DNA: TGCGCCAGCAGCGTAGAGACAGGGAGGTCTGAAGCTTTCTTT; V: TRBV5-1; size: few; J: TRBJ1-1; length: 14; D: TRBD1
CDR3: CASNDNFNQPQHF; DNA: TGTGCCAGCAACGACAACTTCAATCAGCCCCAGCATTTT; V: TRBV11-2; size: NA; J: TRBJ1-5; length: 13; D: NA
CDR3: CASNGGPELNTEAFF; DNA: TGTGCCAGTAATGGTGGCCCGGAATTGAACACTGAAGCTTTCTTT; V: TRBV19; size: NA; J: TRBJ1-1; length: 15; D: NA
CDR3: CASSDPGLDTQYF; DNA: TGCGCCAGCAGTGATCCAGGGCTAGATACGCAGTATTTT; V: TRBV10-1; size: once; J: TRBJ2-3; length: 13; D: NA
CDR3: CASSHSLAGDYEQYF; DNA: TGTGCCAGCAGCCATTCCCTAGCGGGGGACTACGAGCAGTACTTC; V: TRBV11-3; size: NA; J: TRBJ2-7; length: 15; D: TRBD2
CDR3: CSVASGGRYTF; DNA: TGCAGCGTTGCTTCTGGGGGGCGCTACACCTTC; V: TRBV29-1; size: NA; J: TRBJ1-2; length: 11; D: NA
CDR3: CASSYSRDNYEQYF; DNA: TGTGCCAGCAGTTATAGTCGGGACAACTACGAGCAGTACTTC; V: TRBV2; size: NA; J: TRBJ2-7; length: 14; D: NA
CDR3: CACSGSPDTQYF; DNA: TGTGCCTGCAGCGGGAGTCCAGATACGCAGTATTTT; V: TRBV30; size: NA; J: TRBJ2-3; length: 12; D: TRBD2
CDR3: CASSLAGAAGELFF; DNA: TGCGCCAGCAGCTTGGCGGGGGCGGCCGGGGAGCTGTTTTTT; V: TRBV5-1; size: NA; J: TRBJ2-2; length: 14; D: NA
CDR3: CASSENGVSNQPQHF; DNA: TGTGCCAGCAGTGAAAACGGTGTTAGCAATCAGCCCCAGCATTTT; V: TRBV6-1; size: NA; J: TRBJ1-5; length: 15; D: NA
CDR3: CASHVGGGNSNQPQHF; DNA: TGTGCCAGCCACGTTGGGGGGGGCAATAGCAATCAGCCCCAGCATTTT; V: TRBV28; size: NA; J: TRBJ1-5; length: 16; D: NA
CDR3: CASSPGGGGSPYEQYF; DNA: TGTGCCAGCAGCCCCGGTGGGGGGGGATCACCCTACGAGCAGTACTTC; V: TRBV28; size: NA; J: TRBJ2-7; length: 16; D: TRBD2
CDR3: CASSQDLHLTDTQYF; DNA: TGCGCCAGCAGCCAAGATTTACACCTCACAGATACGCAGTATTTT; V: TRBV4-3; size: NA; J: TRBJ2-3; length: 15; D: NA
CDR3: CSALSGETQYF; DNA: TGCAGTGCTCTTAGCGGGGAGACCCAGTACTTC; V: TRBV20-1; size: NA; J: TRBJ2-5; length: 11; D: TRBD2
CDR3: CASSPRRSGSKVEQFF; DNA: TGCGCCAGCAGTCCTCGTCGGAGCGGGAGTAAGGTTGAGCAGTTCTTC; V: TRBV23-1; size: few; J: TRBJ2-1; length: 16; D: TRBD2
CDR3: CASSYPSPGSNTEAFF; DNA: TGTGCCAGCAGTTACCCCAGCCCAGGATCGAACACTGAAGCTTTCTTT; V: TRBV6-6; size: NA; J: TRBJ1-1; length: 16; D: NA
CDR3: CASSLVSRTSAQETQYF; DNA: TGTGCCAGCAGCTTAGTGTCTCGGACTAGCGCCCAAGAGACCCAGTACTTC; V: TRBV7-2; size: NA; J: TRBJ2-5; length: 17; D: TRBD2
CDR3: CASSESTGSPNQPQHF; DNA: TGCGCCAGCAGTGAGTCTACAGGGTCCCCCAATCAGCCCCAGCATTTT; V: TRBV10-2; size: once; J: TRBJ1-5; length: 16; D: NA